This entry lists 10 T cell receptor beta chains sequenced from one sample in a study of blood T cell repertoires in COVID-19. The protocol was immunoSEQ multiplex PCR, while the TCRdb copy is restricted to in-frame clones and leaves out a portion. The sample records roughly 290,000 clones, around nine tenths being singletons. The sequenced sample was peripheral blood. The origin of the receptors is an older woman with acute or convalescent COVID-19.

This rearrangement joins TRBV7-2 to TRBJ2-3; TRBD2 might be the D (5 bases). V gave up 1 base and J gave up 10 bases, with 9 bases separating them. Per the germline V gene, CDR1 is SGHTA and CDR2 is FQGNSA. The CDR3 runs to 12 residues. The DNA of the CDR3 is TGTGCCAGCAGCTTAGAGGTCGGGGCGCAGTATTTT. Translating it yields CASSLEVGAQYF.

The gene calls are TRBV4-2 and TRBJ2-7; 11 bases agree with TRBD1. The length of the CDR3 is 16 residues. J lost 3 bases, V lost 4 bases, and 8 bases had no gene match. The germline CDR1 and CDR2 sequences are LGHNA and YNFKEQ. The CDR3 loop is CASSRPPGQGDYEQYF. The CDR3 DNA reads TGTGCCAGCAGCCGCCCCCCGGGACAGGGGGACTACGAGCAGTACTTC.

Comments on this clone: One end of the junction does not line up with germline, which may come from a read error. The CDR3: CASSLAMAGEQYF. CDR3 sequence (DNA): TGTGCCAGCAGCCTAGCAATGGCGGGGGAGCAGTACTTC. This chain connects TRBV7-2 to TRBJ2-7; TRBD2 is a possible D gene (6 bases). The CDR3 is 13 amino acids. CDR1 is SGHTA and CDR2 is FQGNSA in the germline V gene.

The chain joins TRBV6-5 to TRBJ1-2; D gene ambiguous. Trimming took 7 bases from V and 3 from J, leaving 18 bases between them. CDR3 length: 15 residues. Per germline, CDR1 MNHEY and CDR2 SVGAGI. CDR3 loop: CASTSEDGRDYGYTF. In nucleotides, the CDR3 is TGTGCCAGCACCTCAGAGGACGGGAGGGACTATGGCTACACCTTC.

This clone was detected once. The chain uses TRBV30 and TRBJ2-4, with D maybe TRBD2 (5 bases). V was shortened by 1 base and J by 6 bases, with 13 bases between the two germline ends. Germline assignment: CDR1 GTSNPN and CDR2 SVGIG (reference sequence). CDR3 size: 14 residues. This chain's CDR3 is CAWSGGNGGNIQYF. The CDR3 nucleotides are TGTGCCTGGAGTGGAGGGAACGGTGGAAACATTCAGTACTTC.

The rearrangement joins TRBV4-2 to TRBJ2-1, with D possibly being TRBD1 (5 bases). CDR1 and CDR2 (germline): LGHNA, YNFKEQ. V lost 8 bases to trimming and J lost 3 bases, with 14 bases between them. The CDR3 spans 14 residues. CDR3 sequence reads: CASSPSRDYNEQFF. The CDR3 region has the DNA TGTGCCAGCTCCCCCAGCAGGGACTACAATGAGCAGTTCTTC.

There are a few counts of this clone. The rearrangement uses TRBV6-5 and TRBJ1-1; D unclear. Between the trimmed V and J ends, which lost 6 bases and 1 base, there was a span of 9 bases. The CDR3 sequence is 13 residues long. The V gene's germline CDR1 is MNHEY and CDR2 SVGAGI. The DNA for the CDR3 is TGTGCCAGCAGCACGAGAGAGAACACTGAAGCTTTCTTT. Translated: CASSTRENTEAFF.

This clone was counted once. The chain has TRBV18 and TRBJ2-2, with D perhaps matching TRBD1 (5 bases). Germline assignment: CDR1 KGHSH and CDR2 LQKENI. V lost 2 bases to trimming and J lost 4 bases, with 11 bases between them. The CDR3 contains 15 residues. The CDR3 nucleotides read TGTGCCAGCTCACCAATTGACAGCCCCACCGGGGAGCTGTTTTTT. Its translation: CASSPIDSPTGELFF.

The chain carries TRBV18 and TRBJ1-2; 7 bases map to TRBD1. From germline, CDR1 is KGHSH and CDR2 LQKENI. The J segment lost 8 bases and the V segment lost 3 bases, leaving 9 bases of the junction unmatched. The length of the CDR3 is 14 residues. This CDR3 reads CASSPDRDFGGYTF. DNA for the CDR3: TGTGCCAGCTCACCTGACAGGGACTTTGGGGGCTACACCTTC.

This chain connects TRBV5-1 to TRBJ1-2; 9 bases align to TRBD1. Trimming cost V 0 bases and J 3 bases; bases outside gene matches: 3. The CDR3 length is 15 residues. Germline V gene data show CDR1 as SGHRS and CDR2 as YFSETQ. CDR3 sequence (DNA): TGCGCCAGCAGCTTGGTCGGACAGGGGTACTATGGCTACACCTTC. Its translation: CASSLVGQGYYGYTF.